Shown below are 22 T cell receptor beta chains from a single sample sequenced in a study of response to subunit inactivated influenza vaccine. Using its own MiXCR run on the RT-PCR reads, TCRdb lists one record per CDR3 protein. The table shows about 540,000 distinct CDR3 sequences, with around a quarter occurring only once. The same sample was also studied in work on T cells expressing NK-cell markers. That paper adds: In generating TCR beta cDNA, 5'RACE template switching with UMIs was used.

Specimen: CD4+ T cells sorted from PBMCs, collected approximately 13 days after vaccination. The receptors originated from a man aged 50-59 years who received an inactivated influenza vaccine.

The chain's CDR3 is CSARAEGTTVSYEQYF. CDR3 DNA sequence: TGCAGTGCTAGAGCTGAGGGGACTACCGTCTCCTACGAGCAGTACTTC. The rearrangement links TRBV20-1 to TRBJ2-7, with 7 bases fitting TRBD2. Germline V gene data show CDR1 as DFQATT and CDR2 as SNEGSKA (reference sequence). The CDR3 contains 16 residues. Trimming cost V 1 base and J 0 bases; bases outside gene matches: 9.

V is TRBV11-2 and J is TRBJ2-5; D is perhaps TRBD2 (5 bases). V lost 3 bases and J 4 bases, leaving 15 bases between the germline ends. Per germline, CDR1 SGHAT and CDR2 FQNNGV. The CDR3 runs 15 residues. CDR3 region: CASSLGSGVRETQYF. The CDR3 nucleotides are TGTGCCAGCAGCTTGGGGTCCGGGGTGAGAGAGACCCAGTACTTC.

The chain joins TRBV12-3 or TRBV12-4 to TRBJ1-5; D gene ambiguous. The V end was cut by 6 bases, the J end by 3 bases, with 6 bases between. CDR3 length: 12 amino acids. CDR3 in DNA: TGTGCCAGCAGAGGGATCAATCAGCCCCAGCATTTT. As protein: CASRGINQPQHF.

V usage is TRBV20-1 and J usage is TRBJ1-2; possible D gene TRBD1, 5 bases. The ends were cut back, 0 bases at V and 4 bases at J, with 21 bases in the middle. From germline, CDR1 is DFQATT and CDR2 SNEGSKA (reference sequence). The length of the CDR3 is 17 residues. CDR3 coding DNA: TGCAGTGCTAGAGATCGGGGCGGCTCCCGACGGGGCTATGGCTACACCTTC. It encodes CSARDRGGSRRGYGYTF.

The chain couples TRBV7-2 to TRBJ1-2, with D unresolved. The CDR3 has 13 residues. The V end was cut by 3 bases, the J end by 3 bases, with 8 bases between. Germline V gene lookup returns CDR1 SGHTA and CDR2 FQGNSA. CDR3 sequence: CASSLYSHYGYTF. CDR3 sequence (DNA): TGTGCCAGCAGCTTGTATAGCCACTATGGCTACACCTTC. Based on the CDR3 plus reference TRBV7-2 and TRBJ1-2, the full variable domain is GAGVSQSPSNKVTEKGKDVELRCDPISGHTALYWYRQSLGQGLEFLIYFQGNSAPDKSGLPSDRFSAERTGGSVSTLTIQRTQQEDSAVYLCASSLYSHYGYTFGSGTRLTVV.

The V and J genes are TRBV7-2 and TRBJ2-3; 10 nucleotides agree with TRBD1. The germline V gene encodes CDR1 SGHTA and CDR2 FQGNSA. This CDR3 is 16 amino acids long. Germline trimming cut 5 bases from V and 1 base from J; bases unmatched to any gene: 6. CDR3 DNA: TGTGCCAGCAGCGCCGACAGGGGGCTAGGCACAGATACGCAGTATTTT. This codes for CASSADRGLGTDTQYF.

The rearrangement links TRBV5-1 to TRBJ2-7; the match to TRBD2 covers 8 bases. The CDR3 runs 13 residues. CDR1 and CDR2 (germline): SGHRS, YFSETQ. The J segment lost 5 bases and the V segment lost 5 bases, leaving 6 bases of the junction unmatched. CDR3 DNA: TGCGCCAGCAGGCAGCGGGAGTTCGACGAGCAGTACTTC. It yields the protein CASRQREFDEQYF.

Of note for this clonotype: Just one base apart from a much larger clone, this may be a read error. The chain couples TRBV24-1 to TRBJ2-1; the D is unclear. V was pared by 9 bases and J by 2 bases, with 16 bases between. This CDR3 comprises 15 residues. Germline V gene data show CDR1 as KGHDR and CDR2 as SFDVKD. Written as DNA, the CDR3 is TGTGCCACCGCGAAGACAAGGAGTCCCTACAATGAGCAGTTCTTC. Encoded protein: CATAKTRSPYNEQFF.

The chain joins TRBV20-1 to TRBJ2-5; D remains ambiguous. The CDR3 spans 13 residues. CDR1 and CDR2 from the germline V gene are DFQATT and SNEGSKA (reference sequence). Trimming left V 6 bases short and J 5 bases short, with 16 bases between. Written as DNA, the CDR3 is TGCAGTGCCCCGGGCAGGACCTGGGAGACCCAGTACTTC. Protein sequence: CSAPGRTWETQYF.

This clonotype has more than one count but fewer than ten. V is TRBV10-3 and J is TRBJ2-5; 8 bases match TRBD1. The germline gives CDR1 ENHRY, CDR2 SYGVKD. Losses at the gene ends were 10 bases for V and 2 bases for J; bases not matched to a gene: 3. This CDR3 has 12 amino acids. CDR3: CATGQAQETQYF. The CDR3 bases are TGTGCCACGGGACAGGCACAAGAGACCCAGTACTTC.

This clonotype was found many times. The V and J genes are TRBV7-2 and TRBJ1-2; perhaps TRBD1 as D (6 bases). From germline, CDR1 is SGHTA and CDR2 FQGNSA. CDR3 length: 16 amino acids. Trimming took off 3 bases at V and 4 bases at J, with 18 bases between the two ends. The CDR3 DNA sequence: TGTGCCAGCAGCTTTCAATCCGGACGGACAGTCTATGGCTACACCTTC. It yields the protein CASSFQSGRTVYGYTF.

The chain links TRBV6-2 or TRBV6-3 to TRBJ2-1; D is perhaps TRBD2 (6 bases). Germline lookup yields CDR1 MNHEY and CDR2 SVGEGT. V was cut by 4 bases and J by 10 bases, with 11 bases left in between. This CDR3 spans 12 amino acids. DNA for the CDR3: TGTGCCAGCAGTTTCCTTAGCGGCGAGCAGTTCTTC. Amino acid sequence: CASSFLSGEQFF.

The V call is TRBV20-1, the J call TRBJ2-2; D might be TRBD1 or TRBD2, each matching 6 bases. Germline CDR1 DFQATT, CDR2 SNEGSKA (reference sequence). The V end lost 2 bases, the J end lost 4 bases, and 11 bases lay between the germline ends. The CDR3 is 14 amino acids. The chain's CDR3 is CSARLGGSTGELFF. The CDR3 nucleotides are TGCAGTGCTAGATTGGGGGGCAGCACCGGGGAGCTGTTTTTT.

This clonotype has more than one count but fewer than ten. J is TRBJ1-2 and V is TRBV20-1; D is uncertain. Germline V gene lookup returns CDR1 DFQATT and CDR2 SNEGSKA (reference sequence). V was clipped by 6 bases and J by 4 bases, with 9 bases between them. This CDR3 is 11 amino acids long. CDR3 nucleotide sequence: TGCAGTGCCGGTGGAATCTATGGCTACACCTTC. Translation: CSAGGIYGYTF.

V is TRBV11-2 and J is TRBJ2-5, with D uncertain. The CDR3 sequence is 16 residues long. With 0 bases removed from V and 0 bases from J, the gap between germline ends came to 11 bases. The germline gives CDR1 SGHAT, CDR2 FQNNGV. CDR3 protein: CASSLEGTLYQETQYF. The CDR3 DNA follows: TGTGCCAGCAGCTTAGAGGGCACTCTATACCAAGAGACCCAGTACTTC.

The chain joins TRBV4-1 to TRBJ1-1; no clear D gene. CDR1 and CDR2 from the germline V gene are MGHRA and YSYEKL. The CDR3 has 14 residues. Trimming took off 1 base at V and 0 bases at J, with 6 bases between the two ends. The CDR3 DNA reads as TGCGCCAGCAGCCAAGCCGGTCTGAACACTGAAGCTTTCTTT. It specifies CASSQAGLNTEAFF.

This clonotype came up a few times. The V and J genes are TRBV6-2 or TRBV6-3 and TRBJ1-4; 7 bases are shared with TRBD1. The ends lost 7 bases at V and 8 bases at J; junction bases unmatched: 10. This CDR3 comprises 14 residues. Germline-derived CDR1 and CDR2 are MNHEY and SVGEGT. The chain's CDR3 is CASNAQGEVEKLFF. The CDR3 DNA reads as TGTGCCAGCAACGCCCAGGGGGAGGTGGAAAAACTGTTTTTT.

V usage is TRBV4-1 and J usage is TRBJ2-2; D not certain. This CDR3 comprises 16 residues. V lost 0 bases to trimming and J lost 2 bases, with 10 bases between them. Germline assignment: CDR1 MGHRA and CDR2 YSYEKL. The CDR3 loop reads CASSQEGLPNTGELFF. CDR3 nucleotide sequence: TGCGCCAGCAGCCAAGAAGGATTACCAAACACCGGGGAGCTGTTTTTT.

The chain combines TRBV6-1 with TRBJ2-7, with TRBD2 identical over 7 bases. Trimming at V came to 6 bases and at J to 4 bases, leaving 9 bases not matched to a gene. The CDR3 contains 14 residues. The germline V gene has CDR1 MNHNS and CDR2 SASEGT. The CDR3 DNA sequence: TGTGCCAGCAGACATGGACTAGGGGAGTACGAGCAGTACTTC. Its translation: CASRHGLGEYEQYF.

This rearrangement joins TRBV29-1 to TRBJ2-4; tentatively, D is TRBD1 or TRBD2 (5 bases each). Germline-derived CDR1 and CDR2 are SQVTM and ANQGSEA. The CDR3 runs to 12 residues. Trimming removed 6 bases at V and 4 bases at J, with 10 bases between. DNA for the CDR3: TGCAGCGTGATTTGGGGGAAAAACATTCAGTACTTC. This translates into CSVIWGKNIQYF.

The V gene is TRBV20-1, the J gene TRBJ2-2; D unresolved. CDR1 and CDR2 from the germline V gene are DFQATT and SNEGSKA (reference sequence). Between the trimmed V and J ends, which lost 3 bases and 4 bases, there was a span of 9 bases. The CDR3 is made up of 13 amino acids. The CDR3 coding sequence is TGCAGTGCTAGGAGGCTCCTCACCGGGGAGCTGTTTTTT. Amino acid sequence: CSARRLLTGELFF.

In this sample, this clonotype turned up a few times. The chain employs TRBV5-1 and TRBJ2-6; possibly TRBD1 for D (6 bases). Germline V gene data show CDR1 as SGHRS and CDR2 as YFSETQ. Trimming left V 4 bases short and J 1 base short, with 9 bases between. CDR3 length: 15 amino acids. The CDR3 bases are TGCGCCAGCAGCGTAACAGGGTCTGGGGCCAACGTCCTGACTTTC. This sequence encodes CASSVTGSGANVLTF.